This T cell receptor (beta chain) appears in the sequencing data of a study of T cells in Graves' hyperthyroidism and ophthalmopathy. Looking at the study overall: Before treatment of any kind, peripheral blood was taken at initial diagnosis. Study results and limitations: Most thyroid-expanded clonotypes above 0.001 were also found in blood.

CDR1 and CDR2 (germline): KGHSH, LQKENI. CDR3 length: 14 amino acids. The ends were cut back, 0 bases at V and 1 base at J, with 7 bases in the middle. This clonotype was counted a single time. Antigen unknown. The CDR3 regions of TCR beta were amplified from RNA transcripts. When the TCR CDR3 underwent first-round RT-PCR, the HTBI primer set was used. TCRdb reanalysed the multiplex PCR reads using MiXCR and keeps one entry per CDR3 protein. The sample carries about 420,000 distinct CDR3 sequences, 15% to 19% recorded once. This TCR was recovered from a woman aged 18-35 years with Graves' hyperthyroidism. This chain uses TRBV18 with TRBJ2-7; no firm D call. The sample taken for sequencing was blood. CDR3 sequence (DNA): TGTGCCAGCTCACCACCGGTCGGTTCCTACGAGCAGTACTTC. Amino acid sequence: CASSPPVGSYEQYF.